The 8 T cell receptor beta chains listed next were all sequenced from one sample in a study of T-cell reconstitution after alpha-beta-depleted transplantation in children. Unique molecular identifiers were incorporated when the TCRbeta library was constructed. MiXCR, run by TCRdb on the PCR reads, gives a single entry per CDR3 protein. The sample holds around 600,000 distinct CDR3 sequences, 16% seen once. Sequencing was performed on PBMCs from the stem cell graft donor, taken from the stem cell graft. The receptors stem from a human donor who donated a stem cell graft to a child with acute myeloid leukemia.

This clonotype was counted ten times or more. V gene TRBV5-1 combines with J gene TRBJ2-5; D is possibly TRBD1 or TRBD2 (5 bases each). Trimming shortened V by 1 base and J by 5 bases, and 18 bases separated the two germline ends. The germline V gene encodes CDR1 SGHRS and CDR2 YFSETQ. The length of the CDR3 is 16 residues. The CDR3 DNA reads as TGCGCCAGCAGCTTGTACGGGACGCAGGTTTCGGAGACCCAGTACTTC. It specifies CASSLYGTQVSETQYF.

This chain joins TRBV11-2 and TRBJ1-2; 8 positions match TRBD1. The CDR3 is 14 amino acids. CDR1 is SGHAT and CDR2 is FQNNGV in the germline V gene. The V and J ends lost 9 bases and 2 bases, in that order; junction bases with no gene match: 8. DNA of the CDR3: TGTGCCAGGAGCCCCCGGACAGGGAACTATGGCTACACCTTC. Translating gives CARSPRTGNYGYTF.

This clonotype has only a few counts. The V and J genes are TRBV9 and TRBJ2-1; D assignment may be TRBD1 or TRBD2 (6 bases each). V lost 3 bases, J lost 8 bases, and 15 bases lay in between. This CDR3 has 14 amino acids. Germline V gene sequence: CDR1 SGDLS, CDR2 YYNGEE. For the CDR3, the DNA is TGTGCCAGCAGCGCCGGTTGGGGGGCCTATGAGCAGTTCTTC. It is translated as CASSAGWGAYEQFF.

This chain uses TRBV4-2 with TRBJ2-5, with D tentatively TRBD1 or TRBD2 (5 bases each). This CDR3 contains 13 residues. Germline assignment: CDR1 LGHNA and CDR2 YNFKEQ. Trimming shortened V by 4 bases and J by 5 bases, and 11 bases separated the two germline ends. CDR3 coding DNA: TGTGCCAGCAGCCGAGAATGGGGGGAGACCCAGTACTTC. It codes for CASSREWGETQYF.

At least ten counts were recorded for this clonotype. V is TRBV7-2 and J is TRBJ2-4, with D possibly being TRBD1 (6 bases). The ends were cut back, 5 bases at V and 0 bases at J, with 14 bases in the middle. CDR3 length: 16 amino acids. CDR1 and CDR2 (germline): SGHTA, FQGNSA. Here the CDR3 DNA reads TGTGCCAGCAGCGCACAGGGTTCGGTAGCCAAAAACATTCAGTACTTC. Its translation is CASSAQGSVAKNIQYF.

This clonotype appeared a few times. V and J are TRBV7-9 and TRBJ2-6; D is uncertain. V was trimmed by 7 bases and J by 5 bases, leaving 9 bases between them. Looked up from germline, CDR1 is SEHNR and CDR2 is FQNEAQ (reference sequence). The CDR3 extends over 13 amino acids. As DNA, the CDR3 is TGTGCCAGCATCTCGACTCGGGCCAACGTCCTGACTTTC. Translating gives CASISTRANVLTF. Together with reference TRBV7-9 and TRBJ2-6, the CDR3 gives the full variable domain: DTGVSQNPRHKITKRGQNVTFRCDPISEHNRLYWYRQTLGQGPEFLTYFQNEAQLEKSRLLSDRFSAERPKGSFSTLEIQRTEQGDSAMYLCASISTRANVLTFGAGSRLTVL.

In this sample, this clonotype turned up many times. This chain joins TRBV29-1 and TRBJ2-3; D not certain. The CDR3 has 11 residues. V was cut by 4 bases and J by 4 bases, with 6 bases left in between. Germline V gene sequence: CDR1 SQVTM, CDR2 ANQGSEA. Here the CDR3 reads CSVGVADTQYF. The CDR3 DNA reads TGCAGCGTTGGGGTAGCAGATACGCAGTATTTT.

The chain uses TRBV5-5 and TRBJ1-5; no clear D gene. This CDR3 spans 15 amino acids. Trimming pared 0 bases from V and 0 bases from J, leaving 7 bases between. Germline CDR1 and CDR2: SGHKS and YYEKEE (reference sequence). The CDR3 coding sequence is TGTGCCAGCAGCTTGGGGCCCGTTAGCAATCAGCCCCAGCATTTT. It is translated as CASSLGPVSNQPQHF.